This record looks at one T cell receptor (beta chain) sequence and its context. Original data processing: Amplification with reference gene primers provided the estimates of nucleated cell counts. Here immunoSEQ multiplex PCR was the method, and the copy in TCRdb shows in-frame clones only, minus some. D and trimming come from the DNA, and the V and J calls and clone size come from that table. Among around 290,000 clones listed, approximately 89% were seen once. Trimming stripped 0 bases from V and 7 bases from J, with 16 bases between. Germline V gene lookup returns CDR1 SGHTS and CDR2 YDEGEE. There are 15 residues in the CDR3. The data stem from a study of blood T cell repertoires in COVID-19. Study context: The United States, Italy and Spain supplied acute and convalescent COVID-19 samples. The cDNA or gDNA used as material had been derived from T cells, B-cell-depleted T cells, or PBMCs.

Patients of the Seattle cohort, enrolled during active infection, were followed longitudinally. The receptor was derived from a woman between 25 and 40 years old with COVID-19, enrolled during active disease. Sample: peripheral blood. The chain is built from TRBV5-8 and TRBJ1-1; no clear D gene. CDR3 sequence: CASSLGAGVGSEAFF. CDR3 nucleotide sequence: TGTGCCAGCAGCTTGGGGGCAGGTGTGGGTAGTGAAGCTTTCTTT.